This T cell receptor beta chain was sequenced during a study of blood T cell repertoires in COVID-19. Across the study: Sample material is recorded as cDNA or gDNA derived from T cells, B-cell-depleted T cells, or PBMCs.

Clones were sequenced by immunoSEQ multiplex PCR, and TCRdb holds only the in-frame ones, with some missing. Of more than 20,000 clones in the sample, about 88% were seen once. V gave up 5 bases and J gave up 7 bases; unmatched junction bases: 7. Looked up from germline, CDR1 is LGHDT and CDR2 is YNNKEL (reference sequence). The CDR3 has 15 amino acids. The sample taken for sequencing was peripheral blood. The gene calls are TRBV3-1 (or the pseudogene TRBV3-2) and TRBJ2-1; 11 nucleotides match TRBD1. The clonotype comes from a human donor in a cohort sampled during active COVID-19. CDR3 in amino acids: CASSYGQGAGNEQFF. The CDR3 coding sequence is TGTGCCAGCAGCTACGGACAGGGGGCAGGTAATGAGCAGTTCTTC.